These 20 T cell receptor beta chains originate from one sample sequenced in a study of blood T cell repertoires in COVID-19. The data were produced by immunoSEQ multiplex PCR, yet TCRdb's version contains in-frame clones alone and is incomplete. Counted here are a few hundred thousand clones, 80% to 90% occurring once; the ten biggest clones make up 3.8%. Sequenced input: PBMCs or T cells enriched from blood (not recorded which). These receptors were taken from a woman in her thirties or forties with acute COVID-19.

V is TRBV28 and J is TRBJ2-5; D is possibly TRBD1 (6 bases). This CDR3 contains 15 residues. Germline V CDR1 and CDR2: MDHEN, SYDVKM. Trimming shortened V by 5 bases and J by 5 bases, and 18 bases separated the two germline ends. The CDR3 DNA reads TGTGCCAGCAGTGTACCGGGACATTGGGGGGAGACCCAGTACTTC. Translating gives CASSVPGHWGETQYF.

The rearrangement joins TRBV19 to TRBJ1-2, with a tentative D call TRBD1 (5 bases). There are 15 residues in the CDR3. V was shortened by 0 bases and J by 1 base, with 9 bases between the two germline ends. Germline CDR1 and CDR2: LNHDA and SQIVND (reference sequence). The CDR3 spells CASSIEPGLNYGYTF. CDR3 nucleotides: TGTGCCAGTAGTATAGAACCAGGGCTTAACTATGGCTACACCTTC.

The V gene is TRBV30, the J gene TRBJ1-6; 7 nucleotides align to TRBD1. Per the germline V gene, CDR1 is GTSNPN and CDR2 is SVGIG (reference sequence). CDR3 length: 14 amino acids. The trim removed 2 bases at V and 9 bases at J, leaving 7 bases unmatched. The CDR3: CAWSSSGGSSPLHF. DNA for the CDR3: TGTGCCTGGAGTTCCTCAGGGGGGAGTTCACCCCTCCACTTT. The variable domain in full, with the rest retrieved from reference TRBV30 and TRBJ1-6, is SQTIHQWPATLVQPVGSPLSLECTVEGTSNPNLYWYRQAAGRGLQLLFYSVGIGQISSEVPQNLSASRPQDRQFILSSKKLLLSDSGFYLCAWSSSGGSSPLHFGNGTRLTVT.

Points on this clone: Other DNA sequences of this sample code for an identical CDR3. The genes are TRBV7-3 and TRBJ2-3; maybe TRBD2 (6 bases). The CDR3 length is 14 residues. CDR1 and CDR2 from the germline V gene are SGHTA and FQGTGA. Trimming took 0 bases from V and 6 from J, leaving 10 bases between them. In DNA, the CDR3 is TGTGCCAGCAGCTTAACGGGGGGAGGTGATACGCAGTATTTT. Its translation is CASSLTGGGDTQYF. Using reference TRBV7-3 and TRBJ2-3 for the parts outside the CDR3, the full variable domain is GAGVSQTPSNKVTEKGKYVELRCDPISGHTALYWYRQSLGQGPEFLIYFQGTGAADDSGLPNDRFFAVRPEGSVSTLKIQRTERGDSAVYLCASSLTGGGDTQYFGPGTRLTVL.

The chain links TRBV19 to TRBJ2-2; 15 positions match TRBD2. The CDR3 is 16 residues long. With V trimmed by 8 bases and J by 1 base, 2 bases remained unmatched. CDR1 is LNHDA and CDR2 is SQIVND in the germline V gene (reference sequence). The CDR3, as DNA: TGTGCCAGTTGGACTAGCGGGAGGGGGAACACCGGGGAGCTGTTTTTT. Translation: CASWTSGRGNTGELFF.

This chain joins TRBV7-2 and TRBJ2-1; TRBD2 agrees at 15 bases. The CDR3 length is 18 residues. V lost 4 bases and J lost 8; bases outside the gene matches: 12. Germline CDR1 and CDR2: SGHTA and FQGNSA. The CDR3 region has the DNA TGTGCCAGCAGCTCCCATCACTCGGGACTAGCGGGAGGATATGAGCAGTTCTTC. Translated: CASSSHHSGLAGGYEQFF.

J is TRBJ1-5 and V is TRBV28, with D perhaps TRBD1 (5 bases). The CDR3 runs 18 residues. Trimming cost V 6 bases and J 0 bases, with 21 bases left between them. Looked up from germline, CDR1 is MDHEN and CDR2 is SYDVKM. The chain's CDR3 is CASRPLPSTEYSNQPQHF. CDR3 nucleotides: TGTGCCAGCAGGCCCCTTCCATCGACAGAGTATAGCAATCAGCCCCAGCATTTT.

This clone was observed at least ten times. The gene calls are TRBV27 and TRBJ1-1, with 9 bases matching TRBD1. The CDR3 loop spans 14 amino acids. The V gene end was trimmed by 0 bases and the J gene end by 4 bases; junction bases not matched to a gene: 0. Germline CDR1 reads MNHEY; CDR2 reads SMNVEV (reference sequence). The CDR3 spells CASSLSGQGTEAFF. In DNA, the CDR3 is TGTGCCAGCAGTTTATCGGGACAGGGCACTGAAGCTTTCTTT.

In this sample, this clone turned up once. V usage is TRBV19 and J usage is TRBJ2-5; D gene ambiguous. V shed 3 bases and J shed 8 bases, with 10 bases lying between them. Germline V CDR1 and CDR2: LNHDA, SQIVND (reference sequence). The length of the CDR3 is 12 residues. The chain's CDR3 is CASSIGVATQYF. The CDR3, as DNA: TGTGCCAGTAGTATCGGAGTGGCTACCCAGTACTTC.

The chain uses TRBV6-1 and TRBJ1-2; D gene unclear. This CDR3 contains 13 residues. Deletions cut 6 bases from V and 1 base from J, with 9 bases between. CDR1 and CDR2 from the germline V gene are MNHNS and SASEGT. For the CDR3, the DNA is TGTGCCAGCAGCCAGCGGGGTAACTATGGCTACACCTTC. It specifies CASSQRGNYGYTF.

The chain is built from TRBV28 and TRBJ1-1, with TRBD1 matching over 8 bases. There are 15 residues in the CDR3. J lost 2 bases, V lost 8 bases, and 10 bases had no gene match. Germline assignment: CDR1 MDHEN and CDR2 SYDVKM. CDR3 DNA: TGTGCCAGCCTTGACGTGGACAGGGCCAACACTGAAGCTTTCTTT. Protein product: CASLDVDRANTEAFF.

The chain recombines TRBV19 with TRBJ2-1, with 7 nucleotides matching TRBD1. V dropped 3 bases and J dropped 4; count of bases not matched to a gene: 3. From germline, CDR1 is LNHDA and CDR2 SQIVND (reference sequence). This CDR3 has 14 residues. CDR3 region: CASSMGQIYNEQFF. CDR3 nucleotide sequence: TGTGCCAGTAGTATGGGACAGATATACAATGAGCAGTTCTTC.

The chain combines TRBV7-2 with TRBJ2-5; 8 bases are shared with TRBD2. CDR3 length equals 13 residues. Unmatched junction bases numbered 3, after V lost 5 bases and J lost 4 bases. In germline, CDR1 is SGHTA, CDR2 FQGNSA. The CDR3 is CASSRTSTETQYF. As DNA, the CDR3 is TGTGCCAGCAGCAGGACTAGCACAGAGACCCAGTACTTC.

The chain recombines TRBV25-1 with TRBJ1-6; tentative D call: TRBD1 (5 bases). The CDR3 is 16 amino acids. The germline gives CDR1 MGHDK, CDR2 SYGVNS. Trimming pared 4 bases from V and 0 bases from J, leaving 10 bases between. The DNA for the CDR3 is TGTGCCAGCAGTGCCAGGGTTAGCTCCTATAATTCACCCCTCCACTTT. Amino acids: CASSARVSSYNSPLHF.

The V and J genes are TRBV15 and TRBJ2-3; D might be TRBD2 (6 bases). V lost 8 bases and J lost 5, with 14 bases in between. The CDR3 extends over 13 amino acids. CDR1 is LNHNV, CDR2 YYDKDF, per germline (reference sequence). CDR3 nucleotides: TGTGCCACCGCGGCGGGGAGCGGAGATACGCAGTATTTT. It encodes CATAAGSGDTQYF.

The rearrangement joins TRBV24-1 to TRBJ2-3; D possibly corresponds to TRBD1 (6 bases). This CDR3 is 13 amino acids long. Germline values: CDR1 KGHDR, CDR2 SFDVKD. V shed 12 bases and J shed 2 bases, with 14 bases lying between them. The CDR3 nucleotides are TGTGCCCTTAGGGGACACCCCACAGATACGCAGTATTTT. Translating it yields CALRGHPTDTQYF.

The CDR3 spells CASSFDPQGPNTEAFF. The CDR3 DNA sequence: TGTGCCAGCAGCTTCGACCCCCAGGGGCCTAACACTGAAGCTTTCTTT. The gene calls are TRBV11-2 and TRBJ1-1; TRBD1 is a possible D gene (6 bases). Germline CDR1 SGHAT, CDR2 FQNNGV. CDR3 size: 16 residues. Trimming took off 3 bases at V and 2 bases at J, with 16 bases between the two ends.

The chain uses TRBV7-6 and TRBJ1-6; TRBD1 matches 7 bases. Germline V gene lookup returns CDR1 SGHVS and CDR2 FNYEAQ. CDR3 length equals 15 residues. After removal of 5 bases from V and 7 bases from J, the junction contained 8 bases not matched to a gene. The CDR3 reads CASSPQGELNSPLHF. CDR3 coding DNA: TGTGCCAGCAGCCCCCAGGGGGAACTAAATTCACCCCTCCACTTT.

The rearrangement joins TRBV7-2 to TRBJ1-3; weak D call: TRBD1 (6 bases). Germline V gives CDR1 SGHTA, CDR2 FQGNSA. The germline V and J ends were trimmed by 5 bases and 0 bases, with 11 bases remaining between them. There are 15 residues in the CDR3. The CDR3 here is CASSKGGTSGNTIYF. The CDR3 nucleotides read TGTGCCAGCAGCAAGGGGGGGACCTCTGGAAACACCATATATTTT.

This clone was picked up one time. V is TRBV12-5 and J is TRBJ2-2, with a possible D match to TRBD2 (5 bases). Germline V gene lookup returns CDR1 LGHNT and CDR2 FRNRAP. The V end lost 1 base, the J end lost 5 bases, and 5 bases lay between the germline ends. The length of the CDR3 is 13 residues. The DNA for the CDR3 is TGTGCTAGTGGTTTGGGAGGGACCGGGGAGCTGTTTTTT. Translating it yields CASGLGGTGELFF.